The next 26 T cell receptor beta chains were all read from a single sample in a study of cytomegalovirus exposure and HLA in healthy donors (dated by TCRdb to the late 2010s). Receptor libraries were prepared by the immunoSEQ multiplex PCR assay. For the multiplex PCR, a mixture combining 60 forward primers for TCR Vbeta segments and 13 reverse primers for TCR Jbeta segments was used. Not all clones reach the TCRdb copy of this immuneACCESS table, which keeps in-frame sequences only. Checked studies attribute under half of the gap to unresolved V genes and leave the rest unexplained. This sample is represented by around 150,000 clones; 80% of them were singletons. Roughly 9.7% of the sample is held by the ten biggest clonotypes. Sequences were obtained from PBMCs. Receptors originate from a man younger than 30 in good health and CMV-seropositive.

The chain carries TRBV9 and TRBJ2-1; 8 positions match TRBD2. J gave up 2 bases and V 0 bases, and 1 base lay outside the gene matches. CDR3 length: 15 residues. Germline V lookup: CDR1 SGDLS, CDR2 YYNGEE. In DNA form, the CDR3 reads TGTGCCAGCAGCGTAGCGGGACTAGCCTACAATGAGCAGTTCTTC. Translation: CASSVAGLAYNEQFF. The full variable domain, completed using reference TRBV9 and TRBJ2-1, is DSGVTQTPKHLITATGQRVTLRCSPRSGDLSVYWYQQSLDQGLQFLIQYYNGEERAKGNILERFSAQQFPDLHSELNLSSLELGDSALYFCASSVAGLAYNEQFFGPGTRLTVL.

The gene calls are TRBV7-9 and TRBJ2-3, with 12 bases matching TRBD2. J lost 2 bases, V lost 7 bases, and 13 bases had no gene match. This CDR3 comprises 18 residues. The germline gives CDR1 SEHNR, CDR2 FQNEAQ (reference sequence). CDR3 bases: TGTGCCAGCACGAAGGGGCTAGCGGGAGGGACCTACACAGATACGCAGTATTTT. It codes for CASTKGLAGGTYTDTQYF.

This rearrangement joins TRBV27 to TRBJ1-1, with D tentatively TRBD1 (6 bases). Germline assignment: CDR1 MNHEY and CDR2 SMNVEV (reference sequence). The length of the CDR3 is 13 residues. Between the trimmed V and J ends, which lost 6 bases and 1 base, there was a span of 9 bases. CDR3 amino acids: CASSTGWNTEAFF. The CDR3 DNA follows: TGTGCCAGCAGCACAGGGTGGAACACTGAAGCTTTCTTT.

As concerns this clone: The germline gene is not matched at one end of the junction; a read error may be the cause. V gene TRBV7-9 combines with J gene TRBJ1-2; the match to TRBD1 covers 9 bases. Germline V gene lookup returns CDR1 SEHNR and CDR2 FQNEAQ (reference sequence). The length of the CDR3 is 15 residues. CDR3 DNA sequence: TGTTCCAGCAGCTGGGATTCGACAGGGGGATATGGCTACACCTTC. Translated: CSSSWDSTGGYGYTF. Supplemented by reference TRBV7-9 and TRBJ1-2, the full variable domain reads DTGVSQNPRHKITKRGQNVTFRCDPISEHNRLYWYRQTLGQGPEFLTYFQNEAQLEKSRLLSDRFSAERPKGSFSTLEIQRTEQGDSAMYLCSSSWDSTGGYGYTFGSGTRLTVV.

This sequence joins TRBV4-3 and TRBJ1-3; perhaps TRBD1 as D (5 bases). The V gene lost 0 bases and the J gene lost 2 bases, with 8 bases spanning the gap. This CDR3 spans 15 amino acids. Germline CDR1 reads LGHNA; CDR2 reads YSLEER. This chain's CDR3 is CASSQDRRAGNTIYF. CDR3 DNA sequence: TGCGCCAGCAGCCAAGATCGCAGGGCTGGAAACACCATATATTTT.

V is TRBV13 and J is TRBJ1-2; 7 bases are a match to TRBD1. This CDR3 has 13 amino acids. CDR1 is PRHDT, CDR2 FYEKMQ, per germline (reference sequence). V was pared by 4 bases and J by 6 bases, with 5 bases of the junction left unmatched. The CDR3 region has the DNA TGTGCCAGCAGCTCGACAGGGAAAAATGGCTACACCTTC. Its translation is CASSSTGKNGYTF. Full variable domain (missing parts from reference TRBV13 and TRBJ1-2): AAGVIQSPRHLIKEKRETATLKCYPIPRHDTVYWYQQGPGQDPQFLISFYEKMQSDKGSIPDRFSAQQFSDYHSELNMSSLELGDSALYFCASSSTGKNGYTFGSGTRLTVV.

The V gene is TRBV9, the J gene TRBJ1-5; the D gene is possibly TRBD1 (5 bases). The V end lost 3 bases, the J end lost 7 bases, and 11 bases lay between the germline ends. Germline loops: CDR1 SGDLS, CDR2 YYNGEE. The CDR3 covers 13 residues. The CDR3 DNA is TGTGCCAGCAGCGCATGGGGGGAGCAGCCCCAGCATTTT. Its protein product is CASSAWGEQPQHF. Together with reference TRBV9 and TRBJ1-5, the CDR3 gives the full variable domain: DSGVTQTPKHLITATGQRVTLRCSPRSGDLSVYWYQQSLDQGLQFLIQYYNGEERAKGNILERFSAQQFPDLHSELNLSSLELGDSALYFCASSAWGEQPQHFGDGTRLSIL.

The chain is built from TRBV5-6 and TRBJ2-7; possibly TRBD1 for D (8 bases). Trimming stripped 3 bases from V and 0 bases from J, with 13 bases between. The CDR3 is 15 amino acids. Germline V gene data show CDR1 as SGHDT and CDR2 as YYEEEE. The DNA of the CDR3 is TGTGCCAGCAGCTACACAGGGGGGGCCTCCTACGAGCAGTACTTC. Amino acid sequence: CASSYTGGASYEQYF.

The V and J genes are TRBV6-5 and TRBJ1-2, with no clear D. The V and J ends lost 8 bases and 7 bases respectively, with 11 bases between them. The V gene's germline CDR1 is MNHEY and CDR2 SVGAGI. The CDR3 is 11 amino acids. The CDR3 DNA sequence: TGTGCCAGCGGAGCCCGCGGTGGCTACACCTTC. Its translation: CASGARGGYTF.

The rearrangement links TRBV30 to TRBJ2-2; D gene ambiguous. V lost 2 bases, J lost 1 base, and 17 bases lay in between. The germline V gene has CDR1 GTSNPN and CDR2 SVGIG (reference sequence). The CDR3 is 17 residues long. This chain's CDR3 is CAWSRSRVSRNTGELFF. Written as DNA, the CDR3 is TGTGCCTGGAGTAGATCGCGTGTTAGTAGGAACACCGGGGAGCTGTTTTTT.

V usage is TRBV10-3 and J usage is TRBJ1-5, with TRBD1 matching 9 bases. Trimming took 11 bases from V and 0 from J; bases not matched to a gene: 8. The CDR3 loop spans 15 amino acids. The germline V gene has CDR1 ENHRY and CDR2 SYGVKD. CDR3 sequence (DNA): TGTGCCTCACGACAGGGGGAAACTAGCAATCAGCCCCAGCATTTT. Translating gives CASRQGETSNQPQHF.

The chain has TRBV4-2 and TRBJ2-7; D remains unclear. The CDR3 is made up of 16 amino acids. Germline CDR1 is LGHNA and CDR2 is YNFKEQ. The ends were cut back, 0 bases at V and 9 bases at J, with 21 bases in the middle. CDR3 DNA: TGTGCCAGCAGCCAAGATACCCGCTCCCTAGTGGGTCGGCAGTACTTC. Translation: CASSQDTRSLVGRQYF.

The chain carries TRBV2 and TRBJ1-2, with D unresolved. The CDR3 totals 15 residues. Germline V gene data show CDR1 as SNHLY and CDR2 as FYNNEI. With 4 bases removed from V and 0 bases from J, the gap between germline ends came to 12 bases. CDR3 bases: TGTGCCAGCAGTGGTGGCCTCCAAACTAACTATGGCTACACCTTC. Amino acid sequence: CASSGGLQTNYGYTF. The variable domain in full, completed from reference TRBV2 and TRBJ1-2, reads EPEVTQTPSHQVTQMGQEVILRCVPISNHLYFYWYRQILGQKVEFLVSFYNNEISEKSEIFDDQFSVERPDGSNFTLKIRSTKLEDSAMYFCASSGGLQTNYGYTFGSGTRLTVV.

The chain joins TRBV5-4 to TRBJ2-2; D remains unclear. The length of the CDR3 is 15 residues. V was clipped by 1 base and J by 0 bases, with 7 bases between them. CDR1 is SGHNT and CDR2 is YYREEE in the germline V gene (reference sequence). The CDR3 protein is CASSLRLANTGELFF. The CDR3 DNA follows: TGTGCCAGCAGCTTGCGCCTAGCGAACACCGGGGAGCTGTTTTTT.

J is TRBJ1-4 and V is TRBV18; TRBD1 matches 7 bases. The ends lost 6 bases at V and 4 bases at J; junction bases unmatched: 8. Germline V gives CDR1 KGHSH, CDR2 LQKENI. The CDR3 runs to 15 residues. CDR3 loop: CASSLGQLLNEKLFF. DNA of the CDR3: TGTGCCAGCTCCCTGGGACAGCTCCTTAATGAAAAACTGTTTTTT.

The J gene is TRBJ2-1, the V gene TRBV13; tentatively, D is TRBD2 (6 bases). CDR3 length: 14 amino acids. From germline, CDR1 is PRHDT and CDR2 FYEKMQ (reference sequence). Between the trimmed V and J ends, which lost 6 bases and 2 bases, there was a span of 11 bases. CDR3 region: CASSRLETYNEQFF. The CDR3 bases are TGTGCCAGCAGTCGACTAGAGACCTACAATGAGCAGTTCTTC.

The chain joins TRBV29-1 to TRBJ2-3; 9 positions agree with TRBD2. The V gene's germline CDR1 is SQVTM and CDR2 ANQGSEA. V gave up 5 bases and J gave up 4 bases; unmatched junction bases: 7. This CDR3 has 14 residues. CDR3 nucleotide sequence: TGCAGCGTTCATAGCGGGGGAGAGGCAGATACGCAGTATTTT. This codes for CSVHSGGEADTQYF.

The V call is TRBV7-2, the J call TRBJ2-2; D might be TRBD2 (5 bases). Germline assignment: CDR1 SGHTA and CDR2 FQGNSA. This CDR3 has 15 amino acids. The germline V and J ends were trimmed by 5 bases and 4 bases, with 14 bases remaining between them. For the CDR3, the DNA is TGTGCCAGCAGCCGTCAACAGCGGTCCACCGGGGAGCTGTTTTTT. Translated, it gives CASSRQQRSTGELFF. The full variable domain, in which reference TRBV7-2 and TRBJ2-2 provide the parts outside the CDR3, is GAGVSQSPSNKVTEKGKDVELRCDPISGHTALYWYRQSLGQGLEFLIYFQGNSAPDKSGLPSDRFSAERTGGSVSTLTIQRTQQEDSAVYLCASSRQQRSTGELFFGEGSRLTVL.

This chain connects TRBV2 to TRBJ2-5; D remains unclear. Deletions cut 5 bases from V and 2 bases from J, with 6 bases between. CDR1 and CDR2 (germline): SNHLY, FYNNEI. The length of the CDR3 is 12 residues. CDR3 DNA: TGTGCCAGCAGTCCACAGCAAGAGACCCAGTACTTC. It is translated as CASSPQQETQYF.

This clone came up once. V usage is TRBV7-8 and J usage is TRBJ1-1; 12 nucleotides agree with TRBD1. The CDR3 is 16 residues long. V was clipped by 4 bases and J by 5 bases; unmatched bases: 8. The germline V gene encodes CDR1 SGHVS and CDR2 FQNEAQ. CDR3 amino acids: CASSYRDRGLGTEAFF. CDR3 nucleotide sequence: TGTGCCAGCAGCTACCGGGACAGGGGGCTGGGTACTGAAGCTTTCTTT. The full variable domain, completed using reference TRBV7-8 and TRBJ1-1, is GAGVSQSPRYKVAKRGQDVALRCDPISGHVSLFWYQQALGQGPEFLTYFQNEAQLDKSGLPSDRFFAERPEGSVSTLKIQRTQQEDSAVYLCASSYRDRGLGTEAFFGQGTRLTVV.

For the CDR3, the DNA is TGTGCCAGCAGTTACGTAACTAGCGGGAGTGGGGAGTTCTTC. Its protein product is CASSYVTSGSGEFF. The chain joins TRBV6-6 to TRBJ2-1, with TRBD2 matching over 11 bases. Germline V gives CDR1 MNHNY, CDR2 SVGAGI (reference sequence). Trimming took 2 bases from V and 14 from J; bases not matched to a gene: 8. This CDR3 spans 14 amino acids.

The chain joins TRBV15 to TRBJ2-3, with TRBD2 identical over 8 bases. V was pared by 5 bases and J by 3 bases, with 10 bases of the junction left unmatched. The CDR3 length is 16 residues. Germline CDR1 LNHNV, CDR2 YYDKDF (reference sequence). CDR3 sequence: CATSPRGSGGTDTQYF. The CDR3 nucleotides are TGTGCCACCAGCCCGAGAGGGAGCGGGGGTACAGATACGCAGTATTTT. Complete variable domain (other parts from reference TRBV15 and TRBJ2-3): DAMVIQNPRYQVTQFGKPVTLSCSQTLNHNVMYWYQQKSSQAPKLLFHYYDKDFNNEADTPDNFQSRRPNTSFCFLDIRSPGLGDTAMYLCATSPRGSGGTDTQYFGPGTRLTVL.

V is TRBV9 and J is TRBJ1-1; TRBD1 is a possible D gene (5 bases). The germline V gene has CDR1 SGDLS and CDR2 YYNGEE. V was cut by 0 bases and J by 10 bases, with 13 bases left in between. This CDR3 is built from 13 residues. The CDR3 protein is CASSVGPGRVAFF. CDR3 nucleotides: TGTGCCAGCAGCGTAGGACCAGGGAGGGTAGCTTTCTTT. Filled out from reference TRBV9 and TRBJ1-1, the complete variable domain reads DSGVTQTPKHLITATGQRVTLRCSPRSGDLSVYWYQQSLDQGLQFLIQYYNGEERAKGNILERFSAQQFPDLHSELNLSSLELGDSALYFCASSVGPGRVAFFGQGTRLTVV.

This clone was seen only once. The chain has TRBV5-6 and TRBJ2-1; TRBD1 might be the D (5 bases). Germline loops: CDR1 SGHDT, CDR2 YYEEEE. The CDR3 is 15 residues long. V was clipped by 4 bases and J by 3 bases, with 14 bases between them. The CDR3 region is CASSTDRQNYNEQFF. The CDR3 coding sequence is TGTGCCAGCAGCACGGACCGACAGAACTACAATGAGCAGTTCTTC.

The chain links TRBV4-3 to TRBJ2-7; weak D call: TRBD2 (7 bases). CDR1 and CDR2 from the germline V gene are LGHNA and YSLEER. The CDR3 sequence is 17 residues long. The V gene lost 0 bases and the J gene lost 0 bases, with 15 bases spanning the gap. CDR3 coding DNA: TGCGCCAGCAGCCAAGATCGAGGGGGGGGCTTCTCCTACGAGCAGTACTTC. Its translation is CASSQDRGGGFSYEQYF.

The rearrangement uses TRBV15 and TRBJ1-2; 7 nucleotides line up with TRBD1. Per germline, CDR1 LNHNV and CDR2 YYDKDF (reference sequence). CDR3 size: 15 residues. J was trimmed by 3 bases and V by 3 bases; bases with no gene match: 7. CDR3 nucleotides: TGTGCCACCAGCAGGAACAGGGGCCTACACTATGGCTACACCTTC. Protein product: CATSRNRGLHYGYTF.